The clone carrying this T cell receptor (beta chain) was picked up one time. This entry belongs to a study of T cell changes during pregnancy in multiple sclerosis. This table comes from immunoSEQ multiplex PCR, and its TCRdb copy is limited to in-frame clones, with some not included. The sample lists around 55,000 clones, approximately 94% seen once, with around 3.2% in the top ten. This CDR3 region has 14 residues. V dropped 6 bases and J dropped 0 bases, with 9 bases sitting between them. Germline CDR1 MNHEY, CDR2 SMNVEV (reference sequence). The source was CD8+ T cells from peripheral blood mononuclear cells, collected in the third trimester of pregnancy. This TCR was recovered from a female donor with multiple sclerosis, enrolled in a pregnancy study. The V and J genes are TRBV27 and TRBJ1-5, with a tentative D call TRBD1 (5 bases). CDR3 loop: CASRLGGSNQPQHF. The CDR3, as DNA: TGTGCCAGCAGGCTGGGGGGTAGCAATCAGCCCCAGCATTTT.